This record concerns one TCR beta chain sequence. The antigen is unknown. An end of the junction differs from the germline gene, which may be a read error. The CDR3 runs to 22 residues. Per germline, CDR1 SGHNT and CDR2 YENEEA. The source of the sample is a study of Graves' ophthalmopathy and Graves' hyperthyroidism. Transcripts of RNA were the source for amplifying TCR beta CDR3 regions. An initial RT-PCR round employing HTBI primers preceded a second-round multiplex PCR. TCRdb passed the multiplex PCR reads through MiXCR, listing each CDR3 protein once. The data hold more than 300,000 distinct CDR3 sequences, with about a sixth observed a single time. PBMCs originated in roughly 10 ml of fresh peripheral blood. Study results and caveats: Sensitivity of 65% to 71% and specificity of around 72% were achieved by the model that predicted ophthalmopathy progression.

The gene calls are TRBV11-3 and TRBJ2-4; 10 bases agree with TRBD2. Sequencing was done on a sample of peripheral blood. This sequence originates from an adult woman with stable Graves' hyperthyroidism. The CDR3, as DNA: TGTGCCAGCAGCTTAGGAGGACTAGGCAGCGGGAGGGCCAACCTAGCCAAAAACACTCAGTACTTC. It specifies CASSLGGLGSGRANLAKNTQYF.